This entry describes one T cell receptor beta chain. The CDR3 runs 13 residues. Trimming removed 3 bases from V and 4 bases from J, with 7 bases in between. Per the germline V gene, CDR1 is SGHTA and CDR2 is FQGTGA. As handled by the study authors: Researchers report that nucleated cell counts were estimated from reference gene primer amplification. Libraries were prepared by immunoSEQ multiplex PCR; TCRdb keeps only in-frame clonotypes and omits some of them. V, J and clone size are taken as reported in that table, and D and trimming were inferred from the DNA itself. The top ten hold roughly 12% of the sample, which has under 250,000 clones, roughly four fifths seen once. The data are from a study of blood T cell repertoires in COVID-19. About the research overall: There were acute and convalescent COVID-19 samples, and they came from the United States, Italy and Spain. Sources were T cells, B-cell-depleted T cells, or PBMCs; the material itself was cDNA or gDNA.

The chain links TRBV7-3 to TRBJ1-5; D not resolved. Sequencing was done on a sample of peripheral blood. The sequence was collected from a woman in her thirties or forties with acute or convalescent COVID-19. DNA of the CDR3: TGTGCCAGCAGCTTGGCACCAAATCAGCCCCAGCATTTT. Residues: CASSLAPNQPQHF.